The 9 T cell receptor beta chains reported below all come from one sample, sequenced in a study of blood T cell repertoires in COVID-19. Method: immunoSEQ multiplex PCR; TCRdb's copy keeps in-frame clones and lacks some. Of roughly 190,000 clones listed, around nine tenths are singletons. Material for sequencing was peripheral blood. The origin of the receptors is a man aged 18 to 30 with active or convalescent COVID-19.

The chain employs TRBV11-2 and TRBJ1-2, with 11 bases that match TRBD1. Trimming cost V 2 bases and J 6 bases; bases outside gene matches: 8. CDR3 size: 16 residues. Germline V lookup: CDR1 SGHAT, CDR2 FQNNGV. The CDR3 protein is CASSLRTGGFLDGYTF. The CDR3 DNA reads as TGTGCCAGCAGCTTAAGGACAGGGGGCTTTCTTGATGGCTACACCTTC.

J is TRBJ2-7 and V is TRBV3-1 (or the pseudogene TRBV3-2), with TRBD1 identical over 9 bases. This CDR3 is 20 amino acids long. V lost 2 bases to trimming and J lost 2 bases; unmatched junction nucleotides: 19. Germline-derived CDR1 and CDR2 are LGHDT and YNNKEL (reference sequence). Written as DNA, the CDR3 is TGTGCCAGCAGCCAATTAGCAGGTAAGAGCCCGGGACAGGGACCCTACGAGCAGTACTTC. It yields the protein CASSQLAGKSPGQGPYEQYF.

This clone has only one observation. The genes are TRBV19 and TRBJ1-2; D call uncertain. The CDR3 totals 13 residues. V lost 9 bases, J lost 0 bases, and 11 bases lay in between. Germline assignment: CDR1 LNHDA and CDR2 SQIVND (reference sequence). CDR3 sequence: CASAPGANYGYTF. For the CDR3, the DNA is TGTGCCAGCGCCCCCGGGGCTAACTATGGCTACACCTTC.

V gene TRBV28 combines with J gene TRBJ1-5; possibly TRBD1 for D (6 bases). In germline, CDR1 is MDHEN, CDR2 SYDVKM. V was trimmed by 6 bases and J by 2 bases, leaving 14 bases between them. The CDR3 sequence is 15 residues long. This CDR3 is CASSHGQLGNQPQHF. In DNA, the CDR3 is TGTGCCAGCAGCCATGGACAGTTGGGCAATCAGCCCCAGCATTTT.

The table lists this clone with a count of one. V gene TRBV5-1 combines with J gene TRBJ1-6, with 7 bases aligning to TRBD1. Losses at the gene ends were 4 bases for V and 6 bases for J; bases not matched to a gene: 7. Germline V lookup: CDR1 SGHRS, CDR2 YFSETQ. The CDR3 sequence is 15 residues long. CDR3 sequence: CASSNDRVGNSPLHF. DNA of the CDR3: TGCGCCAGCAGCAACGACAGGGTCGGTAATTCACCCCTCCACTTT.

This chain uses TRBV5-1 with TRBJ1-1; D ambiguous. Trimming removed 4 bases from V and 8 bases from J, with 18 bases in between. This CDR3 has 14 amino acids. Germline CDR1 reads SGHRS; CDR2 reads YFSETQ. The CDR3 DNA follows: TGCGCCAGCAGCCGAACCGCCCTAAAGAGGGAAGCTTTCTTT. It translates to CASSRTALKREAFF.

V is TRBV5-4 and J is TRBJ2-2, with 8 bases identical to TRBD1. The CDR3 is 15 amino acids. Per the germline V gene, CDR1 is SGHNT and CDR2 is YYREEE (reference sequence). The V and J ends lost 2 bases and 6 bases, in that order; junction bases with no gene match: 6. CDR3 bases: TGTGCCAGCAGCTTAGACCAGACAGGGGCCGGGGAGCTGTTTTTT. Its translation: CASSLDQTGAGELFF.

The chain recombines TRBV30 with TRBJ1-2, with TRBD1 identical over 7 bases. CDR3 length: 11 amino acids. The ends lost 6 bases at V and 8 bases at J; junction bases unmatched: 6. From germline, CDR1 is GTSNPN and CDR2 SVGIG (reference sequence). CDR3 coding DNA: TGTGCCTGTGACAGGGCCAACGGCTACACCTTC. Translated, it gives CACDRANGYTF.

The genes are TRBV11-3 and TRBJ2-1; 12 bases are shared with TRBD2. Germline assignment: CDR1 SGHNT and CDR2 YENEEA. Trimming took 6 bases from V and 7 from J; bases not matched to a gene: 10. This CDR3 is built from 16 residues. This CDR3 reads CASSPRGLAGSNEQFF. The CDR3 DNA reads TGTGCCAGCAGTCCCCGAGGACTAGCGGGGTCTAATGAGCAGTTCTTC.